This T cell receptor (beta chain) is drawn from a study of blood T cell repertoires in COVID-19. This CDR3 has 12 residues. The ends were cut back, 7 bases at V and 0 bases at J, with 6 bases in the middle. Germline V lookup: CDR1 MNHEY, CDR2 SMNVEV (reference sequence). Assay used: immunoSEQ multiplex PCR; TCRdb lists only in-frame clones, some missing. The data hold roughly 160,000 clones, with 88% observed a single time. This TCR came from a man in his 60s with acute or convalescent COVID-19. Sequenced input: peripheral blood. This sequence joins TRBV27 and TRBJ1-1; D remains ambiguous. The CDR3 coding sequence is TGTGCCAGCATGACTGTGAACACTGAAGCTTTCTTT. Translated: CASMTVNTEAFF.